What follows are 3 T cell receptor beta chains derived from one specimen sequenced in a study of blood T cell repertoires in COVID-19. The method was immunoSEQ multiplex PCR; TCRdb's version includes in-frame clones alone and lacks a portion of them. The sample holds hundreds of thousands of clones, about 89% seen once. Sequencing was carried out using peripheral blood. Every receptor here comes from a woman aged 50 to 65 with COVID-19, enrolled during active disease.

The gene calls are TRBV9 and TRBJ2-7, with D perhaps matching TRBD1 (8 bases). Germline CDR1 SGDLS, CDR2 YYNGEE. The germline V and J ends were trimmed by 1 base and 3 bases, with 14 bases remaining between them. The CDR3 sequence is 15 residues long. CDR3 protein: CASSVTGGEGYEQYF. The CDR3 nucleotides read TGTGCCAGCAGCGTAACAGGGGGGGAAGGCTACGAGCAGTACTTC.

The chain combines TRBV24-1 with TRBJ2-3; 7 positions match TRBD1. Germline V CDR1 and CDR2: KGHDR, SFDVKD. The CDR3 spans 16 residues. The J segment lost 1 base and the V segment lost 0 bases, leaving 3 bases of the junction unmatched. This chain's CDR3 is CATSDLDRDGTDTQYF. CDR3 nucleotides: TGTGCCACCAGTGATTTGGACAGGGATGGCACAGATACGCAGTATTTT.

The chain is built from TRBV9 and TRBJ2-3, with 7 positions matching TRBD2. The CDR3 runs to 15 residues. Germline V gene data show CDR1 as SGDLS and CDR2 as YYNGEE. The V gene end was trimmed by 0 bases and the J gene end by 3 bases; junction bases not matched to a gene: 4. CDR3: CASSVALARTDTQYF. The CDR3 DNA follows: TGTGCCAGCAGCGTAGCACTAGCGAGGACAGATACGCAGTATTTT.